The 10 T cell receptor beta chains reported below all come from one sample, sequenced in a study of blood T cell repertoires in COVID-19. Sequencing was performed with immunoSEQ multiplex PCR; in TCRdb, only in-frame clones are kept and a portion is missing. The table has some 150,000 clones, around 86% seen once; the top ten hold roughly 37%. Sequencing input: peripheral blood. Receptors originate from a man aged 50-59 years who had recovered from COVID-19.

The chain combines TRBV6-2 or TRBV6-3 with TRBJ2-6; D is ambiguous. Germline CDR1 and CDR2: MNHEY and SVGEGT. V shed 2 bases and J shed 8 bases, with 16 bases lying between them. The CDR3 loop spans 16 amino acids. The CDR3 loop reads CASSYVSSVMTNVLTF. The CDR3 region has the DNA TGTGCCAGCAGTTACGTCAGTTCCGTTATGACCAACGTCCTGACTTTC.

The DNA of the CDR3 is TGTGCCAGTGGATCCACAGGGGGGAATAATAATGAGCAGTTCTTC. Its protein is CASGSTGGNNNEQFF. The V gene is TRBV19, the J gene TRBJ2-1; 8 bases align to TRBD1. The V segment lost 8 bases and the J segment 7 bases; nucleotides outside the gene matches: 13. The CDR3 has 15 amino acids. CDR1 and CDR2 from the germline V gene are LNHDA and SQIVND (reference sequence).

The table lists this clone with a count of one. J is TRBJ1-2 and V is TRBV5-4; 9 nucleotides agree with TRBD1. Germline CDR1 reads SGHNT; CDR2 reads YYREEE (reference sequence). There are 14 residues in the CDR3. The junction had 6 bases not matched to a gene; V was cut back by 4 bases and J by 5 bases. The CDR3 DNA reads TGTGCCAGCAGCCCTGCGACAGGGGGATATGGCTACACCTTC. Amino acid sequence: CASSPATGGYGYTF.

V and J are TRBV27 and TRBJ2-3, with 7 bases matching TRBD2. With 4 bases clipped from V and 3 bases from J, the junction kept 4 bases outside the gene matches. This CDR3 is built from 14 residues. Germline V gives CDR1 MNHEY, CDR2 SMNVEV (reference sequence). CDR3: CASSSSRGTDTQYF. The DNA for the CDR3 is TGTGCCAGCAGTTCGTCGCGGGGGACAGATACGCAGTATTTT.

The V and J genes are TRBV11-1 and TRBJ1-3, with D possibly TRBD1 on 5 matching bases. Germline lookup yields CDR1 SGHAT and CDR2 FQDESV (reference sequence). The V end lost 3 bases, the J end lost 2 bases, and 11 bases lay between the germline ends. CDR3 size: 15 residues. CDR3 in amino acids: CASSFARVAGNTIYF. CDR3 nucleotides: TGTGCCAGCAGCTTTGCCAGGGTCGCTGGAAACACCATATATTTT.

This chain connects TRBV5-8 to TRBJ2-2; TRBD2 is a possible D gene (6 bases). The CDR3 is 13 amino acids. CDR1 is SGHTS and CDR2 is YDEGEE in the germline V gene. CDR3 sequence reads: CGGTGTNTGELFF. The CDR3 DNA reads as TGTGGGGGGACTGGAACGAACACCGGGGAGCTGTTTTTT.

The chain recombines TRBV6-1 with TRBJ2-5; perhaps TRBD2 as D (6 bases). The CDR3 spans 14 residues. From germline, CDR1 is MNHNS and CDR2 SASEGT. V was shortened by 3 bases and J by 6 bases, with 14 bases between the two germline ends. The chain's CDR3 is CASSDSGVGKTQYF. CDR3 nucleotides: TGTGCCAGCAGTGATTCGGGGGTAGGAAAGACCCAGTACTTC.

V gene TRBV9 combines with J gene TRBJ2-7; TRBD2 matches 11 bases. Germline CDR1 and CDR2: SGDLS and YYNGEE. The CDR3 totals 17 residues. V lost 3 bases and J lost 3; bases outside the gene matches: 11. The CDR3 is CASSGEYSGTSGYEQYF. The DNA of the CDR3 is TGTGCCAGCAGCGGAGAGTATTCCGGGACTAGCGGCTACGAGCAGTACTTC.

In DNA form, the CDR3 reads TGTGCCAGCAGTTACCAAGGGAGCACTGAAGCTTTCTTT. It yields the protein CASSYQGSTEAFF. The chain is built from TRBV6-5 and TRBJ1-1; no reliable D call. The germline V gene has CDR1 MNHEY and CDR2 SVGAGI. The CDR3 sequence is 13 residues long. V dropped 2 bases and J dropped 4 bases, with 8 bases sitting between them.

The rearrangement uses TRBV7-2 and TRBJ2-1; D unresolved. Trimming removed 5 bases at V and 4 bases at J, with 3 bases between. Per germline, CDR1 SGHTA and CDR2 FQGNSA. CDR3 length: 11 residues. CDR3 coding DNA: TGTGCCAGCAGCCCTTACAATGAGCAGTTCTTC. Translation: CASSPYNEQFF.